A single sample is the source of the 22 T cell receptor beta chains below, sequenced in a study of shared clonotypes between healthy human individuals. It was CD45RO-negative cells, positively selected for CCR7, that made up naive CD8 cells, with terminally differentiated effector memory CD45RA+ cells excluded. TCRdb's copy holds only in-frame clones and misses some; the assay was immunoSEQ multiplex PCR. The sample consists of nearly 2 million clones, about 95% of them appearing once. Sequences were obtained from naive CD8+ T cells sorted from blood. All receptors derive from a man aged 18 to 35 in good health.

The chain recombines TRBV5-6 with TRBJ1-6, with unresolved D. The V end was cut by 3 bases, the J end by 8 bases, with 9 bases between. CDR3 length: 13 amino acids. Germline V gives CDR1 SGHDT, CDR2 YYEEEE. CDR3 in DNA: TGTGCCAGCAGCTCTCGGGAGTATTCACCCCTCCACTTT. Amino acid sequence: CASSSREYSPLHF.

This clone occurred once. V gene TRBV27 combines with J gene TRBJ2-1; D call uncertain. The V gene lost 4 bases and the J gene lost 9 bases, with 19 bases spanning the gap. CDR1 and CDR2 (germline): MNHEY, SMNVEV (reference sequence). The CDR3 has 15 amino acids. CDR3 loop: CASSWTPYSSSEQFF. Here the CDR3 DNA reads TGTGCCAGCAGTTGGACCCCATATAGCAGCAGTGAGCAGTTCTTC.

As concerns this clone: Different DNA sequences within this sample yield the same CDR3. This chain uses TRBV19 with TRBJ1-2; 7 positions match TRBD1. The CDR3 sequence is 13 residues long. Germline assignment: CDR1 LNHDA and CDR2 SQIVND (reference sequence). After removal of 6 bases from V and 4 bases from J, the junction contained 5 bases not matched to a gene. The chain's CDR3 is CASSPGTAYGYTF. The CDR3 coding sequence is TGTGCCAGTAGCCCCGGGACAGCCTATGGCTACACCTTC.

This chain joins TRBV27 and TRBJ2-7; D remains ambiguous. The CDR3 extends over 14 amino acids. Germline V gives CDR1 MNHEY, CDR2 SMNVEV (reference sequence). The V and J ends lost 3 bases and 2 bases respectively, with 11 bases between them. CDR3 sequence (DNA): TGTGCCAGCAGTTTTGGCAGGCCAGCCTACGAGCAGTACTTC. Translating it yields CASSFGRPAYEQYF.

CDR3 loop: CASSEGMKGADEKLFF. Written as DNA, the CDR3 is TGTGCCAGCAGTGAAGGAATGAAGGGGGCCGATGAAAAACTGTTTTTT. The genes are TRBV2 and TRBJ1-4, with TRBD1 matching over 7 bases. The junction had 8 bases not matched to a gene; V was cut back by 1 base and J by 6 bases. CDR1 and CDR2 from the germline V gene are SNHLY and FYNNEI. The CDR3 sequence is 16 residues long.

This chain uses TRBV27 with TRBJ1-5; 7 bases align to TRBD1. The CDR3 length is 11 residues. With V trimmed by 8 bases and J by 10 bases, 5 bases remained unmatched. Germline loops: CDR1 MNHEY, CDR2 SMNVEV (reference sequence). DNA of the CDR3: TGTGCCAGCGGGTACAGGGGACCCCAGCATTTT. Protein sequence: CASGYRGPQHF.

The chain combines TRBV5-1 with TRBJ2-3; TRBD2 aligns across 11 bases. Trimming removed 2 bases from V and 5 bases from J; junction bases left unmatched: 1. The CDR3 is made up of 14 amino acids. The germline CDR1 and CDR2 sequences are SGHRS and YFSETQ. DNA for the CDR3: TGCGCCAGCAGCTTACTAGCGGGAGAAGATACGCAGTATTTT. As protein: CASSLLAGEDTQYF.

This rearrangement joins TRBV13 to TRBJ2-3; tentative D call: TRBD2 (7 bases). Germline V gene lookup returns CDR1 PRHDT and CDR2 FYEKMQ (reference sequence). V lost 5 bases and J lost 3, with 18 bases in between. The CDR3 extends over 16 amino acids. The CDR3 loop reads CASSPLGGGPTDTQYF. CDR3 bases: TGTGCCAGCAGCCCGTTAGGGGGGGGGCCGACAGATACGCAGTATTTT.

This chain links TRBV25-1 with TRBJ2-4; 7 bases are shared with TRBD2. The CDR3 is made up of 12 amino acids. V trimming: 3 bases; J trimming: 13 bases; junction bases outside the gene matches: 6. CDR1 is MGHDK and CDR2 is SYGVNS in the germline V gene. The CDR3 loop is CASSEGGFSQYF. The CDR3 coding sequence is TGTGCCAGCAGTGAGGGAGGGTTTAGCCAGTACTTC.

The chain combines TRBV30 with TRBJ2-3, with D perhaps TRBD2 (6 bases). CDR1 GTSNPN and CDR2 SVGIG come from the germline V gene (reference sequence). The CDR3 is 15 residues long. CDR3 DNA sequence: TGTGCTCATGTACCCCCGGGAGCGGTCGGGGATACGCAGTATTTT. It specifies CAHVPPGAVGDTQYF.

Points on this clone: Different DNA sequences within this sample yield the same CDR3. The V and J genes are TRBV7-9 and TRBJ2-5, with a possible D match to TRBD1 (5 bases). Trimming pared 0 bases from V and 2 bases from J, leaving 10 bases between. Germline CDR1 reads SEHNR; CDR2 reads FQNEAQ (reference sequence). The CDR3 totals 15 residues. DNA of the CDR3: TGTGCCAGCAGCTTAGCAGGGCAGGGTCAAGAGACCCAGTACTTC. As protein: CASSLAGQGQETQYF.

The genes are TRBV9 and TRBJ2-3; 8 nucleotides align to TRBD1. CDR3 length equals 13 residues. The germline CDR1 and CDR2 sequences are SGDLS and YYNGEE. Unmatched junction bases numbered 4, after V lost 5 bases and J lost 5 bases. The CDR3 is CASRATGEDTQYF. CDR3 in DNA: TGTGCCAGCAGGGCGACAGGGGAAGATACGCAGTATTTT.

The CDR3 sequence is CASSQVGVYEQYF. CDR3 sequence (DNA): TGCGCCAGCAGCCAAGTAGGAGTCTACGAGCAGTACTTC. The rearrangement joins TRBV4-3 to TRBJ2-7; no clear D gene. The V gene's germline CDR1 is LGHNA and CDR2 YSLEER. The CDR3 has 13 residues. Deletions cut 1 base from V and 3 bases from J, with 7 bases between.

This chain uses TRBV29-1 with TRBJ2-3; D not resolved. The CDR3 covers 13 residues. CDR1 and CDR2 from the germline V gene are SQVTM and ANQGSEA. V was clipped by 4 bases and J by 5 bases, with 13 bases between them. The CDR3 sequence: CSVGGGVVDTQYF. The CDR3, as DNA: TGCAGCGTTGGGGGTGGGGTCGTAGATACGCAGTATTTT.

The chain carries TRBV5-1 and TRBJ2-2; TRBD2 aligns across 7 bases. The CDR3 length is 15 residues. V dropped 4 bases and J dropped 4; count of bases not matched to a gene: 7. Germline V gene sequence: CDR1 SGHRS, CDR2 YFSETQ. CDR3 coding DNA: TGCGCCAGCAGCGTGGCGGGAGAAGGCACCGGGGAGCTGTTTTTT. It encodes CASSVAGEGTGELFF.

The V call is TRBV7-4, the J call TRBJ2-3; either TRBD1 or TRBD2 may supply D (6 bases each). Trimming took 8 bases from V and 5 from J, leaving 17 bases between them. This CDR3 is 14 amino acids long. Germline CDR1 reads SGHVT; CDR2 reads SQSDAQ. The CDR3 sequence is CASRGQGKRDTQYF. The CDR3 bases are TGTGCCAGCCGGGGGCAGGGTAAAAGAGATACGCAGTATTTT. Full variable domain (remainder filled in from reference TRBV7-4 and TRBJ2-3): GAGVSQSPRYKVAKRGRDVALRCDSISGHVTLYWYRQTLGQGSEVLTYSQSDAQRDKSGRPSGRFSAERPERSVSTLKIQRTEQGDSAVYLCASRGQGKRDTQYFGPGTRLTVL.

The count of this clone is one. The junction and the germline gene differ at one end; a read error may be behind it. V usage is TRBV7-7 and J usage is TRBJ1-4; 7 nucleotides line up with TRBD1. The CDR3 extends over 15 amino acids. CDR1 is SSHAT and CDR2 is FNYEAQ in the germline V gene (reference sequence). This chain's CDR3 is CASSLGPGTDEKLFF. In DNA form, the CDR3 reads TGTGCTAGCAGCTTAGGGCCTGGGACAGATGAAAAACTGTTTTTT.

In its sample, this clone was seen once. The J gene is TRBJ2-7, the V gene TRBV7-9; 13 bases align to TRBD2. With 5 bases clipped from V and 7 bases from J, the junction kept 11 bases outside the gene matches. The CDR3 runs to 16 residues. The V gene's germline CDR1 is SEHNR and CDR2 FQNEAQ (reference sequence). CDR3 sequence: CASSPALAGGPREQYF. The CDR3 region has the DNA TGTGCCAGCAGCCCAGCACTAGCGGGAGGGCCGAGAGAGCAGTACTTC.

About this clone: The sample holds other DNA sequences that translate to the same CDR3. V usage is TRBV6-5 and J usage is TRBJ1-2; TRBD1 aligns across 9 bases. The CDR3 sequence is 14 residues long. With V trimmed by 2 bases and J by 2 bases, 0 bases remained unmatched. Germline loops: CDR1 MNHEY, CDR2 SVGAGI. The CDR3 loop is CASSYGQGNYGYTF. Written as DNA, the CDR3 is TGTGCCAGCAGTTACGGACAGGGGAACTATGGCTACACCTTC.

The chain has TRBV10-1 and TRBJ2-7; no reliable D call. The CDR3 sequence is 13 residues long. Germline assignment: CDR1 WNHNN and CDR2 SYGVQD (reference sequence). Trimming removed 3 bases at V and 6 bases at J, with 12 bases between. CDR3 sequence: CASSDEMSLEQYF. The CDR3 DNA reads as TGCGCCAGCAGTGATGAGATGAGTCTCGAGCAGTACTTC.

The chain links TRBV29-1 to TRBJ1-1; no definite D call. Germline lookup yields CDR1 SQVTM and CDR2 ANQGSEA. V lost 5 bases and J lost 0, with 7 bases in between. The CDR3 totals 12 residues. Here the CDR3 DNA reads TGCAGCGTTCCTGAAATGAACACTGAAGCTTTCTTT. This gives the protein CSVPEMNTEAFF.

Of note for this clone: This same CDR3 is encoded by further DNA sequences in the sample. This rearrangement joins TRBV5-6 to TRBJ2-3; D may be TRBD2 (5 bases). The V end lost 0 bases, the J end lost 3 bases, and 5 bases lay between the germline ends. The CDR3 length is 13 residues. The germline V gene has CDR1 SGHDT and CDR2 YYEEEE. The CDR3 sequence is CASSLGGTDTQYF. CDR3 in DNA: TGTGCCAGCAGCTTGGGAGGGACAGATACGCAGTATTTT.